This TCR beta chain was identified in a study of shared clonotypes between healthy human individuals. Study findings and constraints: The authors sampled blood alone, and tissue repertoires likely differ. Estimated richness values were generally larger in naive subsets than in memory subsets. Genetic and exposure-history diversity was limited by the few donors.

As for this clone: Antigen: not known. Other nucleotide sequences from this sample produce the same CDR3.

Germline CDR1 is SGHTA and CDR2 is FQGNSA. V dropped 4 bases and J dropped 2 bases, with 7 bases sitting between them. This CDR3 is built from 13 residues. The data were produced by immunoSEQ multiplex PCR, yet TCRdb's version contains in-frame clones alone and is incomplete. The sample has about 2 million clones; 85% to 95% are singletons. Sequencing was done on a sample of naive CD4+ T cells sorted from blood. Subset here: CD45RA+ positively selected. The J gene is TRBJ2-3, the V gene TRBV7-2, with D perhaps TRBD2 (5 bases). The origin of this receptor is a man between 18 and 35 years old in good health. The CDR3 here is CASSSGYTDTQYF. The CDR3, as DNA: TGTGCCAGCAGCTCGGGGTACACAGATACGCAGTATTTT.